These 21 T cell receptor beta chains were all obtained from the same sample, sequenced in a study of blood T cells in healthy people across ages. Primed by a sample-barcoded 5' primer and a J-beta primer mix, a second PCR proceeded for about 6 to 11 cycles. Each CDR3 protein gets one entry after TCRdb re-called the 5' RACE reads with MiXCR. The repertoire holds some 690,000 distinct CDR3 sequences, with 22% as singletons. Sequencing was performed on blood. The source of these receptors is a man in his 70s in good health.

The genes are TRBV28 and TRBJ1-2, with 10 bases matching TRBD1. The CDR3 is made up of 17 amino acids. Trimming at V came to 6 bases and at J to 6 bases, leaving 16 bases not matched to a gene. The germline gives CDR1 MDHEN, CDR2 SYDVKM. The DNA of the CDR3 is TGTGCCAGCAGGAAATTAGCAACGGGACAGGGGACCAATGGCTACACCTTC. Translated, it gives CASRKLATGQGTNGYTF.

Only one count was recorded for this clonotype. One base away lies a much larger clone, so this may be a sequencing read error. The V call is TRBV15, the J call TRBJ2-5; 7 positions match TRBD1. Per germline, CDR1 LNHNV and CDR2 YYDKDF (reference sequence). The CDR3 sequence is 15 residues long. This CDR3 is CATRREDRVGETQYF. Here the CDR3 DNA reads TGTGCCACCCGCAGAGAAGACAGGGTGGGGGAGACCCAGTACTTC.

In its sample, this clonotype was seen a few times. The V gene is TRBV20-1, the J gene TRBJ2-1, with 7 bases matching TRBD1. The CDR3 covers 13 residues. CDR1 is DFQATT and CDR2 is SNEGSKA in the germline V gene (reference sequence). The junction had 7 bases not matched to a gene; V was cut back by 6 bases and J by 5 bases. CDR3 region: CSAFRDSNNEQFF. The CDR3 DNA sequence: TGCAGTGCCTTCCGGGACAGTAACAATGAGCAGTTCTTC.

The rearrangement links TRBV5-1 to TRBJ1-2; no firm D call. In germline, CDR1 is SGHRS, CDR2 YFSETQ. The CDR3 contains 15 residues. Trimming cost V 0 bases and J 0 bases, with 9 bases left between them. The CDR3 here is CASSLDTTPNYGYTF. DNA for the CDR3: TGCGCCAGCAGCTTGGACACAACCCCTAACTATGGCTACACCTTC.

This clonotype has just a few counts. V usage is TRBV10-3 and J usage is TRBJ1-5; D is undetermined. The germline V and J ends were trimmed by 4 bases and 5 bases, with 6 bases remaining between them. CDR3 size: 12 residues. Germline V gene data show CDR1 as ENHRY and CDR2 as SYGVKD. The CDR3 reads CAISGVDQPQHF. The CDR3 region has the DNA TGTGCCATCAGTGGAGTAGATCAGCCCCAGCATTTT.

The chain joins TRBV5-1 to TRBJ1-1, with 7 bases matching TRBD1. This CDR3 comprises 14 residues. The germline CDR1 and CDR2 sequences are SGHRS and YFSETQ. J gave up 5 bases and V 3 bases, and 7 bases lay outside the gene matches. CDR3 nucleotide sequence: TGCGCCAGCAGCTCGCAGGGGGTTCGAACTGAAGCTTTCTTT. Its translation is CASSSQGVRTEAFF.

This chain links TRBV11-2 with TRBJ2-1; TRBD2 matches 8 bases. CDR3 length: 17 residues. CDR1 and CDR2 (germline): SGHAT, FQNNGV. V gave up 4 bases and J gave up 4 bases; unmatched junction bases: 12. CDR3 sequence reads: CASSYKSGGPLYNEQFF. The CDR3 coding sequence is TGTGCCAGCAGCTACAAGAGCGGGGGCCCCCTTTACAATGAGCAGTTCTTC.

In its sample, this clonotype was seen a few times. The rearrangement links TRBV5-6 to TRBJ2-5, with D tentatively TRBD2 (5 bases). The better agreement between TRBJ2-1 and the DNA end casts doubt on the J call. The CDR3 extends over 12 amino acids. Germline V lookup: CDR1 SGHDT, CDR2 YYEEEE. In DNA, the CDR3 is TGTGCCAGCGACGGGCGAGGAGGTGAGCAGTTCTTC. Residues: CASDGRGGEQFF.

The chain uses TRBV20-1 and TRBJ2-1; 11 bases are a match to TRBD2. Germline V gene sequence: CDR1 DFQATT, CDR2 SNEGSKA (reference sequence). V was pared by 7 bases and J by 9 bases, with 17 bases of the junction left unmatched. This CDR3 spans 16 amino acids. For the CDR3, the DNA is TGCAGTGTTCTAGGGAGTAGCGGGAGGGAAGTATTTGAGCAGTTCTTC. Its translation is CSVLGSSGREVFEQFF.

The J gene is TRBJ1-2, the V gene TRBV7-9; TRBD1 aligns across 8 bases. V shed 4 bases and J 4 bases; nucleotides not matched to a gene: 8. CDR1 and CDR2 from the germline V gene are SEHNR and FQNEAQ (reference sequence). The CDR3 is 15 amino acids. The CDR3: CASSSGQGRAYGYTF. The DNA for the CDR3 is TGTGCCAGCAGCTCAGGACAGGGTAGGGCCTATGGCTACACCTTC.

This clonotype occurred a few times. The chain recombines TRBV20-1 with TRBJ2-1, with unresolved D. Trimming shortened V by 1 base and J by 6 bases, and 7 bases separated the two germline ends. This CDR3 comprises 12 residues. Germline V gene lookup returns CDR1 DFQATT and CDR2 SNEGSKA (reference sequence). The CDR3 region has the DNA TGCAGTGCTAGAGCCCCAGGCAATGAGCAGTTCTTC. Its translation: CSARAPGNEQFF.

This clonotype was counted ten times or more. The gene calls are TRBV6-1 and TRBJ1-6, with D tentatively TRBD1 (5 bases). The length of the CDR3 is 16 residues. Germline V gives CDR1 MNHNS, CDR2 SASEGT. The V gene lost 1 base and the J gene lost 7 bases, with 14 bases spanning the gap. This chain's CDR3 is CASSEGSDRSNSPLHF. CDR3 in DNA: TGTGCCAGCAGTGAAGGAAGCGACAGATCCAATTCACCCCTCCACTTT.

The sample holds a few counts of this clonotype. This chain joins TRBV20-1 and TRBJ2-7; 12 positions match TRBD1. From germline, CDR1 is DFQATT and CDR2 SNEGSKA (reference sequence). The CDR3 is 13 residues long. The V and J ends lost 3 bases and 8 bases, in that order; junction bases with no gene match: 5. This CDR3 reads CSARGQGAVQQYF. In DNA, the CDR3 is TGCAGTGCTAGGGGACAGGGGGCTGTTCAGCAGTACTTC.

This sequence joins TRBV27 and TRBJ2-5; TRBD2 aligns across 8 bases. Germline CDR1 is MNHEY and CDR2 is SMNVEV (reference sequence). Germline trimming cut 8 bases from V and 4 bases from J; bases unmatched to any gene: 12. This CDR3 has 15 residues. CDR3 nucleotide sequence: TGTGCCAGCGGATCGACGGGGGGGCACATAGAGACCCAGTACTTC. It codes for CASGSTGGHIETQYF.

This clonotype turned up a few times. The gene calls are TRBV7-9 and TRBJ2-5, with unresolved D. Trimming removed 3 bases from V and 5 bases from J, with 7 bases in between. This CDR3 contains 12 residues. Germline V gives CDR1 SEHNR, CDR2 FQNEAQ (reference sequence). This chain's CDR3 is CASSFRPETQYF. The CDR3 bases are TGTGCCAGCAGCTTCAGACCCGAGACCCAGTACTTC.

In its sample, this clonotype was seen a few times. This chain uses TRBV5-1 with TRBJ2-7; D is perhaps TRBD1 (6 bases). V was pared by 0 bases and J by 6 bases, with 13 bases between. From germline, CDR1 is SGHRS and CDR2 YFSETQ. The CDR3 runs 14 residues. In DNA, the CDR3 is TGCGCCAGCAGCTTGGGCCAGCAGGGGAGCGAGCAGTACTTC. Protein product: CASSLGQQGSEQYF.

V usage is TRBV7-9 and J usage is TRBJ1-1; D call uncertain. CDR1 is SEHNR and CDR2 is FQNEAQ in the germline V gene (reference sequence). The CDR3 is 14 residues long. Trimming shortened V by 1 base and J by 2 bases, and 8 bases separated the two germline ends. The CDR3 coding sequence is TGTGCCAGCAGCTTAGTGCTAGGCAACACTGAAGCTTTCTTT. It is translated as CASSLVLGNTEAFF. Full variable domain (remainder filled in from reference TRBV7-9 and TRBJ1-1): DTGVSQNPRHKITKRGQNVTFRCDPISEHNRLYWYRQTLGQGPEFLTYFQNEAQLEKSRLLSDRFSAERPKGSFSTLEIQRTEQGDSAMYLCASSLVLGNTEAFFGQGTRLTVV.

The chain joins TRBV20-1 to TRBJ2-1; D not certain. The J call could be wrong; TRBJ2-7 is a better fit for the DNA end. Germline CDR1 DFQATT, CDR2 SNEGSKA (reference sequence). The CDR3 has 12 amino acids. The CDR3 bases are TGCAGCGCCCTGTTGGAGTTCTACGAGCAGTACTTC. Its translation is CSALLEFYEQYF.

This chain connects TRBV6-2 or TRBV6-3 to TRBJ2-3; 12 bases align to TRBD2. Trimming removed 4 bases from V and 7 bases from J; junction bases left unmatched: 12. CDR1 and CDR2 from the germline V gene are MNHEY and SVGEGT. This CDR3 has 17 residues. For the CDR3, the DNA is TGTGCCAGCAGTTCCCGGCGGACTAGCGGGATAAGGCATACGCAGTATTTT. This codes for CASSSRRTSGIRHTQYF.

This clonotype came up a few times. The chain combines TRBV29-1 with TRBJ1-4; perhaps TRBD1 as D (5 bases). Trimming left V 4 bases short and J 7 bases short, with 13 bases between. The CDR3 is made up of 13 amino acids. The V gene's germline CDR1 is SQVTM and CDR2 ANQGSEA. CDR3: CSVVWGGGEKLFF. The CDR3, as DNA: TGCAGCGTTGTTTGGGGGGGGGGTGAAAAACTGTTTTTT.

This clonotype has a count of ten or more. The chain carries TRBV19 and TRBJ1-1; 12 bases map to TRBD1. The germline V gene has CDR1 LNHDA and CDR2 SQIVND (reference sequence). V was clipped by 5 bases and J by 5 bases; unmatched bases: 6. There are 15 residues in the CDR3. For the CDR3, the DNA is TGTGCCAGTAGTCTGCCGGGACAGGGGGCGACTGAAGCTTTCTTT. Its protein product is CASSLPGQGATEAFF.